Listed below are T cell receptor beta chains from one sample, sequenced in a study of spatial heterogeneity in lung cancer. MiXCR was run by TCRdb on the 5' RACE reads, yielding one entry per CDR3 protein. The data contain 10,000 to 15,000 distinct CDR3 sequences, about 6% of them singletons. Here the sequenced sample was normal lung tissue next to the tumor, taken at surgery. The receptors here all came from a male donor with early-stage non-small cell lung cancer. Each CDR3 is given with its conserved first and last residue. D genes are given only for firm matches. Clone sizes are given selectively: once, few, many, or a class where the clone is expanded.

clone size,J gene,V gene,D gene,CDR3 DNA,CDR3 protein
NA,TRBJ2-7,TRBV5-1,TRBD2,TGCGCCAGCAGCGAGACTAGCGGTACCTACGAGCAGTACTTC,CASSETSGTYEQYF
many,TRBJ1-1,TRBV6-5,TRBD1,TGTGCCAGCAGGACCCTGACAGGGGGTGTCACTGAAGCTTTCTTT,CASRTLTGGVTEAFF
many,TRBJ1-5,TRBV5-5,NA,TGTGCCAGCAGCGGGGACGGTGGTAGCAATCAGCCCCAGCATTTT,CASSGDGGSNQPQHF
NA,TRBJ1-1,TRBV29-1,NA,TGCAGCGTTGCATCGGGAGGGGAAGCTTTCTTT,CSVASGGEAFF
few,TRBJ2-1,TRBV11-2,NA,TGTGCCAGCAGCTTAGATCGGGTAGTTGAGCAGTTCTTC,CASSLDRVVEQFF
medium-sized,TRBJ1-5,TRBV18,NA,TGTGCCAGCTCACCCGGCCAGAAACAGCCCCAGCATTTT,CASSPGQKQPQHF
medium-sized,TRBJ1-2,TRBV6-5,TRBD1,TGTGCCAGCAGTTACACAGGGGATTATGGCTACACCTTC,CASSYTGDYGYTF
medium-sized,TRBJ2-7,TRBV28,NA,TGTGCCAGCAGTTATGGGGAGTCGGCCCCTTGGCGCGAGCAGTACTTC,CASSYGESAPWREQYF
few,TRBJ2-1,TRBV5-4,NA,TGTGCCAGCAGCTTGTTCCGTTACAATGAGCAGTTCTTC,CASSLFRYNEQFF
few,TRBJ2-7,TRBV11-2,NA,TGTGCCAGCAGCTTAGATATGGGGTACTACGAGCAGTACTTC,CASSLDMGYYEQYF
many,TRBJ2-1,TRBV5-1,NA,TGCGCCAGCAGCTTGTCCACCCAATCCTACAATGAGCAGTTCTTC,CASSLSTQSYNEQFF
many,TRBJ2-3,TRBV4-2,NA,TGTGCCAGCAGCCAGAATCGGGAGCCCCCAAATACGCAGTATTTT,CASSQNREPPNTQYF
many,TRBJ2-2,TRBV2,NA,TGTGCCAGCAGTGAAGCGAGGGGGGACACCGGGGAGCTGTTTTTT,CASSEARGDTGELFF
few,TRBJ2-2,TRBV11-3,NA,TGTGCCAGCAGCTTAGTGGGGCCAGGGATTGACACCGGGGAGCTGTTTTTT,CASSLVGPGIDTGELFF
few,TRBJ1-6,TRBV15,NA,TGTGCCACCAGCCCGGACCGGATTAGCTCGCCCCTCCACTTT,CATSPDRISSPLHF
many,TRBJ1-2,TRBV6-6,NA,TGTGCCAGCACCCAAGGAACAGGGCTCTATGGCTACACCTTC,CASTQGTGLYGYTF
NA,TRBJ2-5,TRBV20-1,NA,TGCAGTGCGACCCGATTTGGGGGACCTGAAGAGACCCAGTACTTC,CSATRFGGPEETQYF
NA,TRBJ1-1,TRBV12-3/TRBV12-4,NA,TGTGCCAGCAGTTTACTGACAGGTTCCACTGAAGCTTTCTTT,CASSLLTGSTEAFF
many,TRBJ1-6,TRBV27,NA,TGTGCCAGCAGTTTAAGTTTCAGGTTATTTAATTCACCCCTCCACTTT,CASSLSFRLFNSPLHF
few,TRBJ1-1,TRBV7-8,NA,TGTGCCAGCAGCCCATGGGACACCACTGAAGCTTTCTTT,CASSPWDTTEAFF
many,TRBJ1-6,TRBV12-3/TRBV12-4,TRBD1,TGTGCCAGCAGAACCGGGACAGCAAATTCACCCCTCCACTTT,CASRTGTANSPLHF
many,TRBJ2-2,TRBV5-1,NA,TGCGCCAGCAGCTTGGACAGGGCAGACACCGGGGAGCTGTTTTTT,CASSLDRADTGELFF
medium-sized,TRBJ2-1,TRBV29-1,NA,TGCAGCGTTGTGAAGCGGGCCAACTCCTACAATGAGCAGTTCTTC,CSVVKRANSYNEQFF
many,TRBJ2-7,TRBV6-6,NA,TGTGCCAGCAGTCCCCCCTCGGGATCGAACTCCTACGAGCAGTACTTC,CASSPPSGSNSYEQYF
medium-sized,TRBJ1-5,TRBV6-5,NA,TGTGCCAGCAGTTCGGAGAGGGGGGGTCAGCCCCAGCATTTT,CASSSERGGQPQHF
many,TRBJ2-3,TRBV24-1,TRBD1,TGTGCCACCAGTGATTTTGGGACAGGGGAGGATACGCAGTATTTT,CATSDFGTGEDTQYF
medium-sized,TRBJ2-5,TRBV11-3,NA,TGTGCCAGCAGATCCCGGGACAAAGACCAAGAGACCCAGTACTTC,CASRSRDKDQETQYF
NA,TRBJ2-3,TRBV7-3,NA,TGTGCCAGCAGCCCGACGCCCGGGACGAACGCCGAGGGTACGCAGTATTTT,CASSPTPGTNAEGTQYF
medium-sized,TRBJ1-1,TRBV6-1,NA,TGTGCCAGCAGTGGGGGGTTTGTAGGTTTCTTT,CASSGGFVGFF